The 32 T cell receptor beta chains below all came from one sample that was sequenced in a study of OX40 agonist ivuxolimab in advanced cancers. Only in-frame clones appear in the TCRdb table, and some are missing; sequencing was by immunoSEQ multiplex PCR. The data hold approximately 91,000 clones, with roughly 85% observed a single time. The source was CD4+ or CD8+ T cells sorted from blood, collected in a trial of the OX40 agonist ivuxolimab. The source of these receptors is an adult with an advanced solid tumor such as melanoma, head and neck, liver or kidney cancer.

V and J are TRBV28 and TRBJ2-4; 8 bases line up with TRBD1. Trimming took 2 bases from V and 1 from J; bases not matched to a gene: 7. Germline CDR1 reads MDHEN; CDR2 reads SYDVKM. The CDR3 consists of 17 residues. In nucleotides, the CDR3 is TGTGCCAGCAGTTTAACTCAGGGGGCGCGGGCCAAAAACATTCAGTACTTC. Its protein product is CASSLTQGARAKNIQYF.

CDR3 nucleotides: TGTGCCAGCAGCTTAAGAGGCCAAACGACAGGGGAAAAAAGCTACGAGCAGTACTTC. Translated: CASSLRGQTTGEKSYEQYF. J is TRBJ2-7 and V is TRBV7-2; 8 nucleotides align to TRBD1. The V gene end was trimmed by 2 bases and the J gene end by 3 bases; junction bases not matched to a gene: 18. The CDR3 runs to 19 residues. Germline V gene sequence: CDR1 SGHTA, CDR2 FQGNSA. Full variable domain (rest looked up from reference TRBV7-2 and TRBJ2-7): GAGVSQSPSNKVTEKGKDVELRCDPISGHTALYWYRQSLGQGLEFLIYFQGNSAPDKSGLPSDRFSAERTGGSVSTLTIQRTQQEDSAVYLCASSLRGQTTGEKSYEQYFGPGTRLTVT.

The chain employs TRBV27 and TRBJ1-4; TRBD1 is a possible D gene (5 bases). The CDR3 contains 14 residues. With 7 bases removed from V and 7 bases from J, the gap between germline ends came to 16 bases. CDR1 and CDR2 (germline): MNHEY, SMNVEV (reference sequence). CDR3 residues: CASTTQGGGEKLFF. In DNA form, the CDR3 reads TGTGCCAGCACCACCCAGGGTGGCGGTGAAAAACTGTTTTTT.

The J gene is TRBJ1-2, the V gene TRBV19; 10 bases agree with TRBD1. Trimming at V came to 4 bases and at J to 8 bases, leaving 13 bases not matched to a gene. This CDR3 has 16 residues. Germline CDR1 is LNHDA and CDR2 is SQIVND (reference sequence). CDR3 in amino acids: CASSRLRGQGGRGYTF. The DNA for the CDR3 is TGTGCCAGTAGTAGACTGAGAGGACAGGGGGGAAGGGGCTACACCTTC.

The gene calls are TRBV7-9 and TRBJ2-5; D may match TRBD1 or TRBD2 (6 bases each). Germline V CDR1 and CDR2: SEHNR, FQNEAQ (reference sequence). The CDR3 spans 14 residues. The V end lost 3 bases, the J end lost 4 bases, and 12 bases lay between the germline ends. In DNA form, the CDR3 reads TGTGCCAGCAGCTTTAGTGGGGGGCCAGAGACCCAGTACTTC. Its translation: CASSFSGGPETQYF.

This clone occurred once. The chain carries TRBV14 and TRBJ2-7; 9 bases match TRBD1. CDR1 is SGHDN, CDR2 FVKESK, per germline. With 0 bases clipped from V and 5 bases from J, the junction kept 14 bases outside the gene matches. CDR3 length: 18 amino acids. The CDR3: CASSQDHIGTGKVDEQYF. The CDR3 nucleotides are TGTGCCAGCAGCCAAGACCACATAGGGACAGGGAAGGTTGACGAGCAGTACTTC.

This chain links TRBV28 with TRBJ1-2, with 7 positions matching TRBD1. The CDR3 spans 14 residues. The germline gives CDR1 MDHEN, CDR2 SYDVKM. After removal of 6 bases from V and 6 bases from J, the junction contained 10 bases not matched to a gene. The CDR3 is CASRKGGLENGYTF. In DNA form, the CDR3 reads TGTGCCAGCAGAAAAGGGGGCTTGGAGAATGGCTACACCTTC.

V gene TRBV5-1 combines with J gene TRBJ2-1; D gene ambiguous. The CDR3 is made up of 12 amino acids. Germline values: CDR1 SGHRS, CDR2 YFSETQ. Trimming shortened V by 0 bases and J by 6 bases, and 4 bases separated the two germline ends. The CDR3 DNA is TGCGCCAGCAGCTTGGAGGGCAATGAGCAGTTCTTC. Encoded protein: CASSLEGNEQFF.

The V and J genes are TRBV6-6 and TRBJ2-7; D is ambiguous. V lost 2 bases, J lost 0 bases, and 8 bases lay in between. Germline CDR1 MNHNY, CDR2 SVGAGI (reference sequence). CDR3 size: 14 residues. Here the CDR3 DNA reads TGTGCCAGCAGTTACACGGGCGACTCCTACGAGCAGTACTTC. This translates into CASSYTGDSYEQYF.

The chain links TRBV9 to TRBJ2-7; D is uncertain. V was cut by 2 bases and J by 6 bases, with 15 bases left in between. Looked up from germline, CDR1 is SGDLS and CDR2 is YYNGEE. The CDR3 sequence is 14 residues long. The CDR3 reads CASSVLSGMGEQYF. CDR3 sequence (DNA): TGTGCCAGCAGCGTTTTATCTGGGATGGGCGAGCAGTACTTC.

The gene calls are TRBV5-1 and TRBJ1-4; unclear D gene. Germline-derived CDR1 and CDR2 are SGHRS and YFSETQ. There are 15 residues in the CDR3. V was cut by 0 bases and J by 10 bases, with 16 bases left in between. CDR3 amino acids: CASSLVAGGGGKLFF. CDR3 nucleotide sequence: TGCGCCAGCAGCTTGGTGGCAGGAGGAGGAGGAAAACTGTTTTTT.

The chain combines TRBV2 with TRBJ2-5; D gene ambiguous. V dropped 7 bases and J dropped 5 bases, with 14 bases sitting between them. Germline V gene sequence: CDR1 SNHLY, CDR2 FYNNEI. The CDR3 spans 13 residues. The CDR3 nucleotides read TGTGCCAGCATCCGGGCATTGGGGGAGACCCAGTACTTC. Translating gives CASIRALGETQYF.

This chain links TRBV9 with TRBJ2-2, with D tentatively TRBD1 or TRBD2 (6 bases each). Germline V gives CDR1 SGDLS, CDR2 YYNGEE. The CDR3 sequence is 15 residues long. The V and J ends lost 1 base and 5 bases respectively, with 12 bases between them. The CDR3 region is CASSVMGGRTGELFF. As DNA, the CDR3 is TGTGCCAGCAGCGTAATGGGGGGCCGAACCGGGGAGCTGTTTTTT. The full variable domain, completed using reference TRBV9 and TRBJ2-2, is DSGVTQTPKHLITATGQRVTLRCSPRSGDLSVYWYQQSLDQGLQFLIQYYNGEERAKGNILERFSAQQFPDLHSELNLSSLELGDSALYFCASSVMGGRTGELFFGEGSRLTVL.

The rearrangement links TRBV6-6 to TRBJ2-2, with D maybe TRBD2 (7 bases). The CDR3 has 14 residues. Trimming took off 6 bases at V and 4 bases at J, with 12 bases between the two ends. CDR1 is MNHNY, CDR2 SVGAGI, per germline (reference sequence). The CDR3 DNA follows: TGTGCCAGCAGGGAGGGGGGGCCCACCGGGGAGCTGTTTTTT. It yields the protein CASREGGPTGELFF.

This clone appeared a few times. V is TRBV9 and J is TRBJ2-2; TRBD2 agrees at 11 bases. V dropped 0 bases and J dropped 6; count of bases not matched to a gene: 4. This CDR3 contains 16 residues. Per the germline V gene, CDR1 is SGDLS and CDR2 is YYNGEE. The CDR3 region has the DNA TGTGCCAGCAGCGTAGCTAGCGGGAGGATCGCCGGGGAGCTGTTTTTT. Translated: CASSVASGRIAGELFF.

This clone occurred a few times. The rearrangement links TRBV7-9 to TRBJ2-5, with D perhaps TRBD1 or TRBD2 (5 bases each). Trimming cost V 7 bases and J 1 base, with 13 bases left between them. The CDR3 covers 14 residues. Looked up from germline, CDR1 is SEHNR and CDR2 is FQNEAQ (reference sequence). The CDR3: CASIPRGSQETQYF. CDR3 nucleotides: TGTGCCAGCATCCCCCGGGGCAGCCAAGAGACCCAGTACTTC.

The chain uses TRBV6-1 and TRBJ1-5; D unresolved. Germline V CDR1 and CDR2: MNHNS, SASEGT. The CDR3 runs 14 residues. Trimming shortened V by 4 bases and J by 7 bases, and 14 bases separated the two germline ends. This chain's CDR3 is CASSGWVGPQPQHF. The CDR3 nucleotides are TGTGCCAGCAGTGGGTGGGTCGGGCCCCAGCCCCAGCATTTT.

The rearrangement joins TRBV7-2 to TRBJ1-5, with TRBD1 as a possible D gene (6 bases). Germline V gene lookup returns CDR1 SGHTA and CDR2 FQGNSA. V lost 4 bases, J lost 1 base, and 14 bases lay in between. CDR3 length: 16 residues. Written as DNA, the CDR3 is TGTGCCAGCAGCTACCGGGACATGGGAAGCAATCAGCCCCAGCATTTT. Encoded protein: CASSYRDMGSNQPQHF.

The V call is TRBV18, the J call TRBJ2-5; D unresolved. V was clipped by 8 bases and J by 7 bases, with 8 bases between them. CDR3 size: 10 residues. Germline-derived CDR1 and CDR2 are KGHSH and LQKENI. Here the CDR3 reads CASGEGTQYF. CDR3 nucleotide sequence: TGTGCCAGCGGCGAAGGGACCCAGTACTTC.

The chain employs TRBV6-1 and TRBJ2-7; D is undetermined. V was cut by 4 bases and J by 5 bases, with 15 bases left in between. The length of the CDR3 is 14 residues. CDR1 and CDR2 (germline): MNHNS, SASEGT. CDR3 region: CASSGSSFRHEQYF. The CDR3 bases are TGTGCCAGCAGTGGAAGTTCGTTTAGGCACGAGCAGTACTTC.

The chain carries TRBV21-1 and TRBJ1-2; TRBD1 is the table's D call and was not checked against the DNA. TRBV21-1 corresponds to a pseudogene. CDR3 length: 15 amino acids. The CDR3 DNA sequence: TGTGCCAGCAGCAACGGGGACAGGGGGCGCCGAGGCTACACCTTC. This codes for CASSNGDRGRRGYTF.

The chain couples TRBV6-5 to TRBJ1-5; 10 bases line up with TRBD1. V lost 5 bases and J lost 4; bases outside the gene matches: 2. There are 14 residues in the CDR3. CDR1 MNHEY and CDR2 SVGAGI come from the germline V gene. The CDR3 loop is CASSRQGANQPQHF. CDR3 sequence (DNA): TGTGCCAGCAGTAGACAGGGGGCGAATCAGCCCCAGCATTTT.

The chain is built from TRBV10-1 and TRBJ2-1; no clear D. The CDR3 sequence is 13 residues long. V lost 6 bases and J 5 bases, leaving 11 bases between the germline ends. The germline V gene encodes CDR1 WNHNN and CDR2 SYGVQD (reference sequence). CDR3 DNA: TGCGCCAGCAGCCTCTCCAGTAACAATGAGCAGTTCTTC. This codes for CASSLSSNNEQFF.

For the CDR3, the DNA is TGTGCCAGCAGCTTGAGGGCTCTGGGGTCACCCCTCCACTTT. It yields the protein CASSLRALGSPLHF. The genes are TRBV5-6 and TRBJ1-6, with unresolved D. The CDR3 sequence is 14 residues long. Germline CDR1 is SGHDT and CDR2 is YYEEEE. The germline V and J ends were trimmed by 1 base and 10 bases, with 12 bases remaining between them.

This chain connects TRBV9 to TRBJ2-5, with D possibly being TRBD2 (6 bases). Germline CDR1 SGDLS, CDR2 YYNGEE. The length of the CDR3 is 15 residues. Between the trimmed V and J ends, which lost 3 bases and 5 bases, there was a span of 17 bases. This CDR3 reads CASSARDGPWETQYF. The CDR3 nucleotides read TGTGCCAGCAGCGCGCGGGACGGTCCTTGGGAGACCCAGTACTTC.

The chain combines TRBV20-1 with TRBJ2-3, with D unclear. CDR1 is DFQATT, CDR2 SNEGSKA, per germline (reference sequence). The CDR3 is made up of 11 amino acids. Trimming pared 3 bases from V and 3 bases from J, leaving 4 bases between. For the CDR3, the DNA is TGCAGTGCTAGGAGGACAGATACGCAGTATTTT. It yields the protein CSARRTDTQYF.

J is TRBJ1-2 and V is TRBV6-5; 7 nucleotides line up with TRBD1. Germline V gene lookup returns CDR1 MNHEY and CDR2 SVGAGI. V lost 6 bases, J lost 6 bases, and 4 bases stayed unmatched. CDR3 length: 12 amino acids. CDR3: CASRLTGDGYTF. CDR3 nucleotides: TGTGCCAGCAGGCTCACAGGGGATGGCTACACCTTC.

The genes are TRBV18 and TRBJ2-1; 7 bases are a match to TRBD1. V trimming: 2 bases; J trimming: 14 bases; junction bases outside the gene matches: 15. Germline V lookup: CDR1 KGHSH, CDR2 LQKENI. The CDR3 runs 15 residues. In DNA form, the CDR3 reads TGTGCCAGCTCACCAGGGACAGACCGATCAATAGGGAAGTTCTTC. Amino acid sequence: CASSPGTDRSIGKFF. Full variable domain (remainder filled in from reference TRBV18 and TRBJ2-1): NAGVMQNPRHLVRRRGQEARLRCSPMKGHSHVYWYRQLPEEGLKFMVYLQKENIIDESGMPKERFSAEFPKEGPSILRIQQVVRGDSAAYFCASSPGTDRSIGKFFGPGTRLTVL.

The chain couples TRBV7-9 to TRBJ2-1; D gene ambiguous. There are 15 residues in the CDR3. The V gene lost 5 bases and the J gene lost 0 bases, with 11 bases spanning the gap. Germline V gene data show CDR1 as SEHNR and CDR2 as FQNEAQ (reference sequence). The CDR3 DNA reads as TGTGCCAGCAGCCCCGGATTGAGCTCCTACAATGAGCAGTTCTTC. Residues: CASSPGLSSYNEQFF.

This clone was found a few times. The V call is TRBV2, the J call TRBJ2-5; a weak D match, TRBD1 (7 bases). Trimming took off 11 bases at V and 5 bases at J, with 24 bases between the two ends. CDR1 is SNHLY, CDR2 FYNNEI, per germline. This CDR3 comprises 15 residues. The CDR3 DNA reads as TGTGCCGGAGATGGGGGCCTGACAGGGAGGGAGACCCAGTACTTC. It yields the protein CAGDGGLTGRETQYF.

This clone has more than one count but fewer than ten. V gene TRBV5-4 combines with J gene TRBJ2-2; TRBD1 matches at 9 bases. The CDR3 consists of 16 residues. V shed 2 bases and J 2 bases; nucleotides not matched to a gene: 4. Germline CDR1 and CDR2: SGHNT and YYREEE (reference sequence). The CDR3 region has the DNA TGTGCCAGCAGCTTTCCGGGACAGGGAAACACCGGGGAGCTGTTTTTT. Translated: CASSFPGQGNTGELFF.

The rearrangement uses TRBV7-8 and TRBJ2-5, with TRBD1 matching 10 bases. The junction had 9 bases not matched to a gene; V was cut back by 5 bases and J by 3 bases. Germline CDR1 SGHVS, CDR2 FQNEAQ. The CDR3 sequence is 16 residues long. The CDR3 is CASSHDRGQGEETQYF. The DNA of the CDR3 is TGTGCCAGCAGCCACGACAGGGGGCAAGGGGAAGAGACCCAGTACTTC.